This T cell receptor beta chain emerged from a study of vaccination effects on CD4 cells after COVID-19. Study-level findings and limits: Infection-derived and vaccine-derived clones contracted markedly late after vaccination. Only a single clone (1 of 255 vaccine-induced clones in healthy vaccinees) cross-reacted with common cold coronaviruses.

The CDR3 is 16 amino acids. The ends were cut back, 1 base at V and 0 bases at J, with 9 bases in the middle. The V gene's germline CDR1 is MNHEY and CDR2 SVGAGI. Measured with immunoSEQ multiplex PCR; TCRdb has only the in-frame clones, and not every one. The sample shows approximately 38,000 clones, around 73% of them seen only once. Details on this clone: The antigen remains unidentified.

Cultured cells yielded isolated CD4+ T cells after 10 days. All study participants received two doses of BNT162b2 or mRNA-1273 vaccine. This TCR was recovered from a human donor who received a COVID-19 vaccine. The chain employs TRBV6-5 and TRBJ2-2, with D uncertain. Sequences were derived from CD4+ T cells from PBMCs cultured without peptide, sampled after COVID-19 vaccination. The CDR3 spells CASSYWQRANTGELFF. CDR3 bases: TGTGCCAGCAGTTACTGGCAGCGAGCGAACACCGGGGAGCTGTTTTTT.